This T cell receptor beta chain was documented in a study of cytomegalovirus exposure and HLA in healthy donors. Study-wide background: Among some 400 genotyped donors, roughly 80% fell in the Caucasian-associated ancestry cluster. Findings of the study overall: Later analysis placed DRB1 highest and HLA-C lowest in TCR association rates, which differed by HLA locus. In a later analysis, productive TCRs from donors in an Asian-associated ancestry cluster reportedly carried fewer N-insertions than the cohort mean.

The PCR was carried out with 60 Vbeta primers and 13 Jbeta primers. Method: immunoSEQ multiplex PCR; TCRdb's copy keeps in-frame clones and lacks some. The sample has under 200,000 clones, around three quarters seen once; the top ten hold roughly 2%. Germline V gene data show CDR1 as SGDLS and CDR2 as YYNGEE. V was cut by 0 bases and J by 6 bases, with 12 bases left in between. The CDR3 covers 14 residues. Note on this clone: As yet, its antigen is unknown.

The chain employs TRBV9 and TRBJ1-2; the D gene is possibly TRBD1 (6 bases). The source of this sequence is a man between 50 and 59 years old in good health and CMV-seropositive. The source material was PBMCs. The CDR3 DNA sequence: TGTGCCAGCAGCGTAGGCCCTACAGGGCATGGCTACACCTTC. This codes for CASSVGPTGHGYTF.